A single sample gave rise to the 19 T cell receptor beta chains below, sequenced in a study of post-analysis software for immune sequencing data. Study-level findings and limits: Controls showed lower frequencies than patients for five TRBV segments, and TRBV5-6, TRBV5-1 and TRBV20-1 were among these.

cDNA libraries of TCR beta carried unique molecular identifiers. In TCRdb, the PCR reads were re-called with MiXCR into one record per CDR3 protein. The table shows hundreds of thousands of distinct CDR3 sequences, with roughly 58% occurring only once. No antigen has been assigned to these receptors. Sequenced material: blood. The receptors here all came from a girl aged 5-17 years with multiple sclerosis.

V and J are TRBV29-1 and TRBJ1-1; D might be TRBD1 (6 bases). Germline CDR1 is SQVTM and CDR2 is ANQGSEA. V was trimmed by 5 bases and J by 4 bases, leaving 8 bases between them. This CDR3 region has 11 residues. CDR3 in DNA: TGCAGCGTTATCAGGGGCACTGAAGCTTTCTTT. Amino acid sequence: CSVIRGTEAFF.

The V and J genes are TRBV12-3 or TRBV12-4 and TRBJ2-7, with 11 bases lining up with TRBD2. The V segment lost 2 bases and the J segment 4 bases; nucleotides outside the gene matches: 10. The CDR3 consists of 17 residues. CDR3 loop: CASSLNSLAGEYYEQYF. CDR3 coding DNA: TGTGCCAGCAGTTTAAACTCACTAGCGGGAGAATATTACGAGCAGTACTTC.

The chain uses TRBV15 and TRBJ2-3, with 11 bases that match TRBD2. Germline CDR1 is LNHNV and CDR2 is YYDKDF (reference sequence). This CDR3 contains 16 residues. Losses at the gene ends were 4 bases for V and 2 bases for J; bases not matched to a gene: 5. CDR3 in amino acids: CATSKGTSGFTDTQYF. The CDR3 coding sequence is TGTGCCACCAGCAAAGGGACTAGCGGATTCACAGATACGCAGTATTTT.

This clonotype was seen a few times. This chain connects TRBV7-3 to TRBJ1-1; possible D gene TRBD1, 6 bases. V was pared by 5 bases and J by 5 bases, with 30 bases between. The CDR3 covers 19 residues. Per the germline V gene, CDR1 is SGHTA and CDR2 is FQGTGA. CDR3 sequence reads: CASSALPAAMGRGETEAFF. The CDR3 bases are TGTGCCAGCAGCGCCCTCCCCGCTGCGATGGGCAGGGGTGAAACTGAAGCTTTCTTT.

This clonotype showed up just a few times. The V gene is TRBV27, the J gene TRBJ1-4; D perhaps matches TRBD1 (5 bases). Deletions cut 3 bases from V and 8 bases from J, with 13 bases between. CDR3 length equals 14 residues. The germline V gene has CDR1 MNHEY and CDR2 SMNVEV (reference sequence). In DNA, the CDR3 is TGTGCCAGCAGTTTCGATGGGGGAAGCGAAAAACTGTTTTTT. Its protein is CASSFDGGSEKLFF.

The rearrangement links TRBV20-1 to TRBJ2-1; 11 nucleotides agree with TRBD2. CDR1 is DFQATT, CDR2 SNEGSKA, per germline (reference sequence). Losses at the gene ends were 5 bases for V and 4 bases for J; bases not matched to a gene: 4. This CDR3 region has 14 residues. The CDR3 coding sequence is TGCAGTGCTGGATCTAGCGGGGGGTACAATGAGCAGTTCTTC. It translates to CSAGSSGGYNEQFF.

The chain links TRBV6-6 to TRBJ2-1; 9 positions match TRBD1. The germline gives CDR1 MNHNY, CDR2 SVGAGI (reference sequence). The CDR3 totals 16 residues. Unmatched junction bases numbered 8, after V lost 4 bases and J lost 4 bases. The CDR3 protein is CASSFLRTGAYNEQFF. The DNA of the CDR3 is TGTGCCAGCAGTTTCCTGCGGACAGGGGCGTACAATGAGCAGTTCTTC.

This clonotype was found once. V and J are TRBV14 and TRBJ2-3; D ambiguous. Germline V lookup: CDR1 SGHDN, CDR2 FVKESK. The CDR3 length is 13 residues. Trimming cost V 4 bases and J 4 bases, with 9 bases left between them. The CDR3 DNA reads as TGTGCCAGCAGCCTCCCAGCCGCAGATACGCAGTATTTT. This encodes CASSLPAADTQYF.

The V and J genes are TRBV11-2 and TRBJ1-4; possibly TRBD1 for D (5 bases). Germline V gene sequence: CDR1 SGHAT, CDR2 FQNNGV. This CDR3 has 13 residues. The ends were cut back, 4 bases at V and 10 bases at J, with 13 bases in the middle. The CDR3 here is CASSSPGGGKLFF. The CDR3, as DNA: TGTGCCAGCAGCTCCCCGGGGGGTGGAAAACTGTTTTTT. Based on the CDR3 plus reference TRBV11-2 and TRBJ1-4, the full variable domain is EAGVAQSPRYKIIEKRQSVAFWCNPISGHATLYWYQQILGQGPKLLIQFQNNGVVDDSQLPKDRFSAERLKGVDSTLKIQPAKLEDSAVYLCASSSPGGGKLFFGSGTQLSVL.

The V gene is TRBV29-1, the J gene TRBJ1-1, with TRBD1 as a possible D gene (5 bases). This CDR3 is built from 16 residues. Germline CDR1 SQVTM, CDR2 ANQGSEA. Trimming shortened V by 6 bases and J by 0 bases, and 20 bases separated the two germline ends. The CDR3 bases are TGCAGCGTCGCGGCCGCGGGGGGTCGTTTGAACACTGAAGCTTTCTTT. It encodes CSVAAAGGRLNTEAFF.

This clonotype was seen more than once but under ten times. The rearrangement joins TRBV5-6 to TRBJ1-4; 8 nucleotides line up with TRBD1. The ends lost 2 bases at V and 4 bases at J; junction bases unmatched: 4. The V gene's germline CDR1 is SGHDT and CDR2 YYEEEE. The length of the CDR3 is 15 residues. This CDR3 is CASSLRQGINEKLFF. The CDR3 coding sequence is TGTGCCAGCAGCTTACGACAGGGGATTAATGAAAAACTGTTTTTT.

This clonotype has only a few counts. The genes are TRBV5-1 and TRBJ2-3; D is unclear. The CDR3 extends over 13 amino acids. Between the trimmed V and J ends, which lost 3 bases and 2 bases, there was a span of 7 bases. The germline gives CDR1 SGHRS, CDR2 YFSETQ. The CDR3 protein is CASSYGPTDTQYF. The CDR3 bases are TGCGCCAGCAGCTACGGCCCCACAGATACGCAGTATTTT.

This clonotype was counted a few times. V and J are TRBV5-1 and TRBJ2-3; 8 bases align to TRBD1. CDR1 is SGHRS, CDR2 YFSETQ, per germline. The V gene end was trimmed by 4 bases and the J gene end by 5 bases; junction bases not matched to a gene: 6. The CDR3 runs 14 residues. The CDR3 sequence: CASSPGQGKDTQYF. CDR3 coding DNA: TGCGCCAGCAGCCCCGGACAGGGTAAAGATACGCAGTATTTT.

The CDR3 spells CASRPSGRGSYNEQFF. The CDR3 nucleotides are TGTGCCAGCAGACCTAGCGGGAGAGGGTCCTACAATGAGCAGTTCTTC. J is TRBJ2-1 and V is TRBV12-3 or TRBV12-4; TRBD2 agrees at 10 bases. Trimming at V came to 6 bases and at J to 1 base, leaving 6 bases not matched to a gene. The CDR3 runs to 16 residues.

This clonotype was counted a few times. This chain connects TRBV20-1 to TRBJ2-3; TRBD2 matches 7 bases. The CDR3 has 14 residues. The trim removed 3 bases at V and 0 bases at J, leaving 3 bases unmatched. CDR1 and CDR2 from the germline V gene are DFQATT and SNEGSKA (reference sequence). Written as DNA, the CDR3 is TGCAGTGCTAGGCCTAGCGGCAGCACAGATACGCAGTATTTT. Translating it yields CSARPSGSTDTQYF.

The chain is built from TRBV29-1 and TRBJ2-1, with TRBD2 matching over 10 bases. The CDR3 runs 12 residues. J lost 9 bases, V lost 5 bases, and 4 bases had no gene match. The germline V gene encodes CDR1 SQVTM and CDR2 ANQGSEA. The CDR3 is CSVLAGGSEQFF. CDR3 nucleotide sequence: TGCAGCGTTTTAGCGGGGGGCTCTGAGCAGTTCTTC.

This clonotype was counted between two and nine times. V and J are TRBV12-3 or TRBV12-4 and TRBJ2-4; 10 bases are shared with TRBD1. J was trimmed by 2 bases and V by 3 bases; bases with no gene match: 4. The CDR3 has 16 amino acids. This CDR3 is CASSLWDRGTKNIQYF. The CDR3 DNA sequence: TGTGCCAGCAGTTTGTGGGACAGGGGAACCAAAAACATTCAGTACTTC.

The rearrangement joins TRBV9 to TRBJ2-3; 13 bases map to TRBD2. Germline assignment: CDR1 SGDLS and CDR2 YYNGEE. The CDR3 is 16 residues long. Trimming cost V 4 bases and J 5 bases; bases outside gene matches: 7. CDR3 DNA: TGTGCCAGCAGCCGCGGACTAGCGGGGGATGAAGATACGCAGTATTTT. Its translation: CASSRGLAGDEDTQYF.

The rearrangement links TRBV4-1 to TRBJ2-7; D remains unclear. Germline-derived CDR1 and CDR2 are MGHRA and YSYEKL. The CDR3 is 14 residues long. V was trimmed by 0 bases and J by 0 bases, leaving 6 bases between them. CDR3 sequence: CASSQDLVSYEQYF. DNA of the CDR3: TGCGCCAGCAGCCAAGATCTAGTCTCCTACGAGCAGTACTTC.